The rows below give T cell receptor beta chains drawn from one sample of a study of blood T cell repertoires in COVID-19. Sequencing used immunoSEQ multiplex PCR; TCRdb keeps in-frame clones, though not all of them. Of some 64,000 clones in the sample, roughly 84% were seen once. Sequencing was done on a sample of peripheral blood. The receptor source for this set is a man aged 55-75 years with COVID-19, enrolled during active disease. The CDR3 runs from the conserved cysteine through the conserved F or W. A D gene is named only where the DNA matches it firmly. Clone sizes are given selectively: once, few, many, or a class where the clone is expanded.

D gene,V gene,clone size,J gene,CDR3 DNA,CDR3 protein
.,TRBV27,.,TRBJ2-7,TGTGCCAGCAGTTATCGAGGGGACAACGACGAGCAGTACTTC,CASSYRGDNDEQYF
.,TRBV28,.,TRBJ1-2,TGTGCCAGCAATTTTCAGGGGCAGGGGAATGGCTACACCTTC,CASNFQGQGNGYTF
TRBD1,TRBV5-1,.,TRBJ2-7,TGCGCCAGCAGCTTGGGCATCCTGACAGGGAACGCCTACGAGCAGTACTTC,CASSLGILTGNAYEQYF
.,TRBV9,once,TRBJ1-5,TGTGCCAGCAGCGTTTCCGGGACACAAAATCAGCCCCAGCATTTT,CASSVSGTQNQPQHF
TRBD2,TRBV7-9,.,TRBJ2-1,TGTGCCAGCAGCTCAGCGGGGGGGAATGAGCAGTTCTTC,CASSSAGGNEQFF
TRBD1,TRBV29-1,.,TRBJ1-2,TGCAGCGTTGAAGAACAGGGGCCGCACTTC,CSVEEQGPHF
.,TRBV2,.,TRBJ2-3,TGTGCCAGCGTTAGGGGTGGCACAGATACGCAGTATTTT,CASVRGGTDTQYF
TRBD2,TRBV29-1,.,TRBJ2-3,TGCAGCGTCATGGGTCTAGCGGCGAGCACAGATACGCAGTATTTT,CSVMGLAASTDTQYF
.,TRBV7-9,.,TRBJ1-4,TGTGCCAGCAGCTTTGGCGGGGTAGGGGAAAAACTGTTTTTT,CASSFGGVGEKLFF
.,TRBV19,.,TRBJ2-6,TGTGCCAGTAGTCCTCAGGTAACTGGGGCCAACGTCCTGACTTTC,CASSPQVTGANVLTF
.,TRBV21-1,.,TRBJ2-1,TGTGCCAGCACTCCCGGGACTAGCGGGGGTAATGAGCAGTTCTTC,CASTPGTSGGNEQFF
TRBD2,TRBV7-9,.,TRBJ2-5,TGTGCCAGCAGCCTAATTAGCGGGGCACAAGAGACCCAGTACTTC,CASSLISGAQETQYF
TRBD1,TRBV11-2,few,TRBJ2-1,TGTGCCAGCATGGTAGACAGGGGGTATGAGCAGTTCTTC,CASMVDRGYEQFF
.,TRBV18,.,TRBJ2-6,TGTGCCAGCTCACCTAGACGGTCAGGTACCAACGTCCTGACTTTC,CASSPRRSGTNVLTF
TRBD1,TRBV19,.,TRBJ1-2,TGTGCCAGTGCTCGGACAGGGGCCATCCTAAGCGAAGGCTACACCTTC,CASARTGAILSEGYTF
TRBD1,TRBV10-3,.,TRBJ1-2,TGTGCCATCAGCGCGGAGCCGGGACAGGGCGACTACACCTTC,CAISAEPGQGDYTF
.,TRBV2,once,TRBJ1-5,TGTGCCAGCAGTGAGCAGGGGTTGGGCAATCAGCCCCAGCATTTT,CASSEQGLGNQPQHF
TRBD2,TRBV27,.,TRBJ2-7,TGTGCCAGCAGTTTGGGACTAGACTACGAGCAGTACTTC,CASSLGLDYEQYF
TRBD2,TRBV5-1,few,TRBJ2-7,TGCGCCAGCAGCTTGGAAGCGGGAGTGGAGGAGCAGTACTTC,CASSLEAGVEEQYF